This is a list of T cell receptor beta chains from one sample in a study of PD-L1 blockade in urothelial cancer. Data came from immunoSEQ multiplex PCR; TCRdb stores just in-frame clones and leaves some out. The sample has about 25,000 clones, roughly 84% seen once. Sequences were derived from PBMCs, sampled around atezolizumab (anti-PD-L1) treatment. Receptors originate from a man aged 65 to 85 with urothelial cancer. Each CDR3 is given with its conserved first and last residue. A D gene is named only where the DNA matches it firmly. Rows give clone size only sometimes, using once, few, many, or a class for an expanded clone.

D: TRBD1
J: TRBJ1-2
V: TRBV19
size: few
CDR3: CASSPGTEKNYGYTF

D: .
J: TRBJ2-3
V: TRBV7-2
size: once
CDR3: CASSLQGPDTQYF

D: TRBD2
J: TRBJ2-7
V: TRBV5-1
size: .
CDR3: CASSSGLAGGDEQYF

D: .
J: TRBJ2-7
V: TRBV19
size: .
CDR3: CASSIRYGVRYEQYF

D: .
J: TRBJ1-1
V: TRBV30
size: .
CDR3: CAWARSGTEAFF

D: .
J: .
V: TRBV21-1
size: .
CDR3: CASSKVPTGTGPYEQYF

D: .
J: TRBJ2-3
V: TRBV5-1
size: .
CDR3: CASSSPIGGDPLGDTQYF

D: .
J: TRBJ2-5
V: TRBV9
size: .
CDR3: CASNREGDDGGETQYF

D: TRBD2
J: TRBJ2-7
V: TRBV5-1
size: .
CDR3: CASSLFSGRAPEQYF

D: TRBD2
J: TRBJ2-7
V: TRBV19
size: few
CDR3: CASSQGIAGDPSGREQYF

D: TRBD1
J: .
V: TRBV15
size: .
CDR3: CATRINRDSAYEQYF

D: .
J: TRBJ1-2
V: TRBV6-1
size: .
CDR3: CASSEARTVAGFYGYTF

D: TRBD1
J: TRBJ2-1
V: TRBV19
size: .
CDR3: CASRQTGGRNEQFF

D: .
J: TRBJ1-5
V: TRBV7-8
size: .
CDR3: CASSPGQNSNQPQHF

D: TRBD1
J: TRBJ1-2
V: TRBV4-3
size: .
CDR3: CASSQGDRANYGYTF

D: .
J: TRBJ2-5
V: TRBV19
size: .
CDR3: CASSMSTEETQYF

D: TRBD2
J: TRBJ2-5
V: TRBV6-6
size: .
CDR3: CASSSRTSGRGETQYF

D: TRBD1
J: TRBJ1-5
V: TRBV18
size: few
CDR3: CASSPGGGKPQHF

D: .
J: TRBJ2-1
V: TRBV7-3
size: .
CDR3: CASSPSGGAEGNEQFF

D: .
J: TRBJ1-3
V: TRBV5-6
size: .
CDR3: CASSSGGAGFYTIYF

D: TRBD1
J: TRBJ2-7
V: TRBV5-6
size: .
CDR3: CASSRQGSGYEQYF

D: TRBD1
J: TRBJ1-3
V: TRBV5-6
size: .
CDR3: CASSLRDRGFLANTIYF

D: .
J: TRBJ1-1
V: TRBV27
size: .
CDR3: CASSSIQGTNTEAFF

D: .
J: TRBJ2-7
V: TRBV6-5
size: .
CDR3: CASSYPGAGIYEQYF

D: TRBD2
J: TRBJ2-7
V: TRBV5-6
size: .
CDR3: CASSLGLAGVSHEQYF

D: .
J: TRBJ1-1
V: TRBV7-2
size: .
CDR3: CASNYAPGNTEAFF

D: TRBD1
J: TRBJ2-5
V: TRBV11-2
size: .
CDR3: CASSPRTGKGEQYF

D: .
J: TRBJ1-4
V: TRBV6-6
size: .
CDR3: CASNRQVREKLFF

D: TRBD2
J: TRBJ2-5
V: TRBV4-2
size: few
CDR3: CASSQEVAGAETQYF

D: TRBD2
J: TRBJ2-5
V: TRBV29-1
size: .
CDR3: CSVFYPGGGVETQYF

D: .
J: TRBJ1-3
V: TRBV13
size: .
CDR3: CASSWDTSHIYF

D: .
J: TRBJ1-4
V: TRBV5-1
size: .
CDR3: CASSLAANEKLFF

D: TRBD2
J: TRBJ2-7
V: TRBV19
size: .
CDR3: CASKRTSGIYEQYF

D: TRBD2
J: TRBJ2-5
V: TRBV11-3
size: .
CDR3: CASSLDGTSGRYSKQETQYF

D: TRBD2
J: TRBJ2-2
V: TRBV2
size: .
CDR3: CASSATTSVTGELFF

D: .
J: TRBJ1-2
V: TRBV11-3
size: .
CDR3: CASSLGLNYGYTF

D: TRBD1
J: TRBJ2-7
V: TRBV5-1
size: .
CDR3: CASSGLVGDRDEQYF

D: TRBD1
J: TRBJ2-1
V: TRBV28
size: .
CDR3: CASSFWGQFPNEQFF

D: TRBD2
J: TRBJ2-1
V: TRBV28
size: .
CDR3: CASSSGLAGVTGSYNEQFF

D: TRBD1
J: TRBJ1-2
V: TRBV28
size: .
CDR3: CASSPPGQGAYYGYTF

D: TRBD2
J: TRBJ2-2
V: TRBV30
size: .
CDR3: CAWRNGGRAARTGELFF

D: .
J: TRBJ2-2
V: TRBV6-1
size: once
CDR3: CASSETGTGELFF

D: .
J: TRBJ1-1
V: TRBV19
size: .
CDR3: CASTHSRAGNVNTEAFF

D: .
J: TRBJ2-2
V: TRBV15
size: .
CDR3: CATSREAAGAGELFF

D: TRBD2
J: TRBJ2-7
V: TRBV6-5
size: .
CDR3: CASRIGLAGDEQYF

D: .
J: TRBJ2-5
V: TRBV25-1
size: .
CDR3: CASSEYTTRGQETQYF

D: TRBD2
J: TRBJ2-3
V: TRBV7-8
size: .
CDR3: CASSLPGLAVPTDTQYF

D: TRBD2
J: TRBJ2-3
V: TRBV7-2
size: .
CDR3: CASSQTSGRGDTQYF

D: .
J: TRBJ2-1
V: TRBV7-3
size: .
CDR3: CASSLTSNNEQFF

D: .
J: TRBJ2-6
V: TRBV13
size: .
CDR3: CASSLGWAGVGANVLTF

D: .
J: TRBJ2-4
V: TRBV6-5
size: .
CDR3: CASSHSPENSKNIQYF

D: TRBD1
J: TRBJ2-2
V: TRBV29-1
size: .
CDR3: CSVRLGQGIGELFF